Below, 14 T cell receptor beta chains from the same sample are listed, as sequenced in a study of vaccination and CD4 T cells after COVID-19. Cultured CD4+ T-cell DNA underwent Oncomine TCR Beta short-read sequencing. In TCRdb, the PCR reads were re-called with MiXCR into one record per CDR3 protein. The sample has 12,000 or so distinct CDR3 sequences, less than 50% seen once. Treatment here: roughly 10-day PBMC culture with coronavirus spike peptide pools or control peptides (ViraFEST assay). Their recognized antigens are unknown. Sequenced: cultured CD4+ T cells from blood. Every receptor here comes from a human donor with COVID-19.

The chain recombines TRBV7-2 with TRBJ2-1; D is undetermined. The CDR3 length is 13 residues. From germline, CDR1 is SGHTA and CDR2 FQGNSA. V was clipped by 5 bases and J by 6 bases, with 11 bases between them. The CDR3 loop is CASSVEVANEQFF. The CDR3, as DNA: TGTGCCAGCAGCGTCGAAGTAGCCAATGAGCAGTTCTTC.

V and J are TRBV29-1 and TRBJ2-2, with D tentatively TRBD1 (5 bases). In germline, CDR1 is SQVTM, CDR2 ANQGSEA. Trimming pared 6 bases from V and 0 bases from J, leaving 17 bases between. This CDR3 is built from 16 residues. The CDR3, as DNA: TGCAGCGTCCTCAGGGTTCAAGTTTCGAACACCGGGGAGCTGTTTTTT. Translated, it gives CSVLRVQVSNTGELFF.

The CDR3 region has the DNA TGCAGTGCTATTGCGGCAACCCATGGCTACACCTTC. Its translation is CSAIAATHGYTF. The chain recombines TRBV20-1 with TRBJ1-2; D is uncertain. The CDR3 totals 12 residues. CDR1 is DFQATT and CDR2 is SNEGSKA in the germline V gene (reference sequence). Trimming took 4 bases from V and 6 from J, leaving 12 bases between them.

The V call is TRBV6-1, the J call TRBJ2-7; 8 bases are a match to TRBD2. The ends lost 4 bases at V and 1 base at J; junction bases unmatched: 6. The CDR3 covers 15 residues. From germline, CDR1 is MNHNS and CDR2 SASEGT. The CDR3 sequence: CASSAGGGASYEQYF. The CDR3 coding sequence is TGTGCCAGCAGTGCGGGGGGGGGGGCTTCCTACGAGCAGTACTTC.

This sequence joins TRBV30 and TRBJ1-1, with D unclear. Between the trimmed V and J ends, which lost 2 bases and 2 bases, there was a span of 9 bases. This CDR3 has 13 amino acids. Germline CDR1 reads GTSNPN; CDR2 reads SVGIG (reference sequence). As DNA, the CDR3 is TGTGCCTGGAGTTTGACCGGAAACACTGAAGCTTTCTTT. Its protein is CAWSLTGNTEAFF.

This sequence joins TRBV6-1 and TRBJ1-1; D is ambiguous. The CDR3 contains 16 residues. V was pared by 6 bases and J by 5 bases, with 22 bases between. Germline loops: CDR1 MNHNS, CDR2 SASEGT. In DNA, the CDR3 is TGTGCCAGCAGACACGACCGTAAGACAACGAGGACTGAAGCTTTCTTT. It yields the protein CASRHDRKTTRTEAFF.

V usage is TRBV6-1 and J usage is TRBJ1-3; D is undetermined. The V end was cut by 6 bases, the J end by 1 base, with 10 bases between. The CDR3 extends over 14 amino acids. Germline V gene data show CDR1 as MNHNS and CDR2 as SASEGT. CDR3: CASSPPGSGNTIYF. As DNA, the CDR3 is TGTGCCAGCAGCCCCCCGGGTTCTGGAAACACCATATATTTT.

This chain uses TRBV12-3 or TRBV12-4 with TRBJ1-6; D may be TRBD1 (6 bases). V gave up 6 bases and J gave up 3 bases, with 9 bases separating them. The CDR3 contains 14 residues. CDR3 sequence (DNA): TGTGCCAGCAGCAAACAGGGCTATAATTCACCCCTCCACTTT. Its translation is CASSKQGYNSPLHF.

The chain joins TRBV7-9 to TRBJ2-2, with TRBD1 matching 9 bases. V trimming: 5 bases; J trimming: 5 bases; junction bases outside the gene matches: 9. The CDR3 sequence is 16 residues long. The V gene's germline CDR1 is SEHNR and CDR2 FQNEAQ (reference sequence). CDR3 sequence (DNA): TGTGCCAGCAGCATTCTACAGGGGGCGAGTACCGGGGAGCTGTTTTTT. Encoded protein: CASSILQGASTGELFF.

This CDR3 is CASTELLGKTEAFF. The CDR3 bases are TGTGCCAGCACGGAATTACTGGGAAAAACTGAAGCTTTCTTT. The chain carries TRBV12-3 or TRBV12-4 and TRBJ1-1, with D unclear. The V gene lost 7 bases and the J gene lost 5 bases, with 17 bases spanning the gap. The CDR3 is made up of 14 amino acids.

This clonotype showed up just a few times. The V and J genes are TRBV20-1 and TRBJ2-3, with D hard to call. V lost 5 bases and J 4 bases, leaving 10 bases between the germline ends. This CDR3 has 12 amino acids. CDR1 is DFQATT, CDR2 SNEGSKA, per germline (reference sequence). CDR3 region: CSAGLVPDTQYF. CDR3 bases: TGCAGTGCTGGGCTAGTTCCAGATACGCAGTATTTT.

The CDR3 DNA is TGCAGTGCTAAAGTCAGGAACACTGAAGCTTTCTTT. Its translation: CSAKVRNTEAFF. The chain carries TRBV20-1 and TRBJ1-1; D is undetermined. Germline loops: CDR1 DFQATT, CDR2 SNEGSKA (reference sequence). V lost 4 bases and J 1 base, leaving 7 bases between the germline ends. CDR3 length equals 12 residues.

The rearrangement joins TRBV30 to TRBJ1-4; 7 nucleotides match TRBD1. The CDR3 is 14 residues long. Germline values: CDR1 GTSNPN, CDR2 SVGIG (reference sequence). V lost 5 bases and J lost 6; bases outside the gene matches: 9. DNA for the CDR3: TGTGCCTGGGACTCGACAGGGCGGGATGAAAAACTGTTTTTT. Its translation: CAWDSTGRDEKLFF.

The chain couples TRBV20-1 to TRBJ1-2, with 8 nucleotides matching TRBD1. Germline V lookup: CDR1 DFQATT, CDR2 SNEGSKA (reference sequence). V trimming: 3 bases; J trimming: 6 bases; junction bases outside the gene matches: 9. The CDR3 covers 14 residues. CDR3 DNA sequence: TGCAGTGCTAGGCCCGGACAGGGACGCCATGGCTACACCTTC. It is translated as CSARPGQGRHGYTF.